This TCR beta chain was sequenced in a study of blood T cell repertoires in COVID-19. Study summary: Material from acute and convalescent COVID-19 was sourced from the United States, Italy and Spain. Sources were T cells, B-cell-depleted T cells, or PBMCs; the material itself was cDNA or gDNA.

Seattle enrolled patients during active infection and tracked them longitudinally. In the original processing: Counts of nucleated cells, estimated from reference gene primer amplification, were obtained. Assay used: immunoSEQ multiplex PCR; TCRdb lists only in-frame clones, some missing. That table gives V, J and clone size, and the DNA gave D and trimming. The profile shows around 200,000 clones, roughly 77% of them singletons. The CDR3 consists of 15 residues. The V gene end was trimmed by 4 bases and the J gene end by 5 bases; junction bases not matched to a gene: 9. Germline lookup yields CDR1 SGDLS and CDR2 YYNGEE.

V usage is TRBV9 and J usage is TRBJ2-1, with 7 positions matching TRBD1. The clonotype comes from a woman aged 35 to 49 with COVID-19, enrolled during active disease. Sequenced: peripheral blood. The CDR3 nucleotides are TGTGCCAGCAGCCTGAGACAGGGAAAGAACAATGAGCAGTTCTTC. Translated, it gives CASSLRQGKNNEQFF.